These 3 T cell receptor beta chains share one sample of origin, sequenced in a study of T cells in localized non-small cell lung cancer. Produced via immunoSEQ multiplex PCR; TCRdb's table is partial and in-frame only. There are 20,000 to 30,000 clones in the sample; 91% occur only once, and 4% to 5% lies in the top ten. The specimen was peripheral blood, collected before any cancer treatment. These receptors originate from a female donor of 60 years or more with stage II squamous cell lung carcinoma.

The V and J genes are TRBV7-2 and TRBJ2-2; TRBD2 aligns across 11 bases. The CDR3 covers 14 residues. Germline CDR1 reads SGHTA; CDR2 reads FQGNSA. J lost 7 bases, V lost 3 bases, and 1 base had no gene match. Here the CDR3 reads CASSFTSGGGELFF. CDR3 coding DNA: TGTGCCAGCAGCTTCACTAGCGGGGGCGGGGAGCTGTTTTTT.

V and J are TRBV27 and TRBJ2-6, with 7 bases fitting TRBD1. CDR1 and CDR2 from the germline V gene are MNHEY and SMNVEV (reference sequence). J lost 4 bases, V lost 2 bases, and 2 bases had no gene match. The CDR3 runs to 15 residues. CDR3 amino acids: CASSLEGAGANVLTF. In DNA form, the CDR3 reads TGTGCCAGCAGTTTAGAGGGGGCCGGGGCCAACGTCCTGACTTTC.

The chain recombines TRBV7-2 with TRBJ2-1, with 8 bases lining up with TRBD2. Germline assignment: CDR1 SGHTA and CDR2 FQGNSA. CDR3 length equals 16 residues. The J segment lost 3 bases and the V segment lost 1 base, leaving 5 bases of the junction unmatched. In DNA form, the CDR3 reads TGTGCCAGCAGCTTAGTATCGGGACTAGACTACAATGAGCAGTTCTTC. Amino acids: CASSLVSGLDYNEQFF.